This T cell receptor (beta chain) was observed in a study of blood T cell repertoires in COVID-19. Study background: From the United States, Italy and Spain came samples of acute and convalescent COVID-19.

This CDR3 region has 13 residues. Germline V gene lookup returns CDR1 LNHDA and CDR2 SQIVND (reference sequence). With V trimmed by 6 bases and J by 4 bases, 2 bases remained unmatched. As processed by the authors: Reference gene primer amplification gave estimated nucleated cell counts. Produced via immunoSEQ multiplex PCR; TCRdb's table is partial and in-frame only. The V and J calls and clone size come from that table; D and trimming were worked out from the DNA. This sample has some 130,000 clones; 65% to 90% occur once, and the top ten carry approximately 10%. This receptor was taken from a man of 80 years or more with acute or convalescent COVID-19. The rearrangement links TRBV19 to TRBJ1-4; 7 bases agree with TRBD1. Specimen: peripheral blood. CDR3 in amino acids: CASRGTDNEKLFF. For the CDR3, the DNA is TGTGCCAGTAGGGGGACAGATAATGAAAAACTGTTTTTT.